This passage covers 19 T cell receptor beta chains from one sample sequenced in a study of lymphopenia after photon versus proton radiotherapy. This table comes from immunoSEQ multiplex PCR, and its TCRdb copy is limited to in-frame clones, with some not included. The sample shows about 35,000 clones, about 94% of them seen only once. This sample comprised peripheral blood, obtained from a patient treated with photon-based radiotherapy. Receptor source: a man aged 60-69 years with cholangiocarcinoma.

The chain couples TRBV11-2 to TRBJ1-1; 7 bases are shared with TRBD1. Unmatched junction bases numbered 8, after V lost 4 bases and J lost 0 bases. The CDR3 totals 16 residues. CDR1 is SGHAT, CDR2 FQNNGV, per germline. The CDR3 DNA is TGTGCCAGCAGCTCCTTACCGGGACAGATGAACACTGAAGCTTTCTTT. This translates into CASSSLPGQMNTEAFF.

This clone was seen just once. This sequence joins TRBV27 and TRBJ2-3; no reliable D call. Germline V gene data show CDR1 as MNHEY and CDR2 as SMNVEV (reference sequence). This CDR3 is built from 15 residues. Deletions cut 3 bases from V and 4 bases from J, with 14 bases between. This CDR3 reads CASSLGSPWSDTQYF. The CDR3, as DNA: TGTGCCAGCAGTTTGGGTAGCCCTTGGTCAGATACGCAGTATTTT.

The chain joins TRBV9 to TRBJ2-1, with D uncertain. Germline V gene lookup returns CDR1 SGDLS and CDR2 YYNGEE. The CDR3 extends over 13 amino acids. The germline V and J ends were trimmed by 0 bases and 6 bases, with 7 bases remaining between them. CDR3 nucleotides: TGTGCCAGCAGCGTAGAGCTCACCAATGAGCAGTTCTTC. Residues: CASSVELTNEQFF.

This chain joins TRBV5-6 and TRBJ1-6; D remains unclear. The V end lost 4 bases, the J end lost 7 bases, and 15 bases lay between the germline ends. The CDR3 is made up of 15 amino acids. Germline values: CDR1 SGHDT, CDR2 YYEEEE. The CDR3 DNA reads as TGTGCCAGCAGCCTCCGCCAGGTGGGAAATTCACCCCTCCACTTT. Amino acid sequence: CASSLRQVGNSPLHF.

The gene calls are TRBV6-1 and TRBJ2-7; either TRBD1 or TRBD2 may fit D (5 bases each). The CDR3 loop spans 12 amino acids. V was trimmed by 6 bases and J by 6 bases, leaving 12 bases between them. Germline V gene lookup returns CDR1 MNHNS and CDR2 SASEGT. The CDR3 DNA is TGTGCCAGCAGAAGGGACCCCCTCGAGCAGTACTTC. Protein sequence: CASRRDPLEQYF.

V gene TRBV28 combines with J gene TRBJ1-1; tentative D call: TRBD1 (5 bases). This CDR3 has 16 residues. Trimming took 3 bases from V and 4 from J, leaving 18 bases between them. The germline gives CDR1 MDHEN, CDR2 SYDVKM. The CDR3 sequence: CASSFIFQGVSTEAFF. Written as DNA, the CDR3 is TGTGCCAGCAGTTTCATCTTCCAGGGAGTTTCCACTGAAGCTTTCTTT.

The V gene is TRBV2, the J gene TRBJ2-5; D unclear. The CDR3 contains 12 residues. The germline gives CDR1 SNHLY, CDR2 FYNNEI. Trimming took off 8 bases at V and 4 bases at J, with 11 bases between the two ends. The CDR3 DNA reads TGTGCCAGCGCCATCTCCCGAGAGACCCAGTACTTC. It translates to CASAISRETQYF.

The chain uses TRBV10-3 and TRBJ2-2; 10 bases are shared with TRBD2. The germline CDR1 and CDR2 sequences are ENHRY and SYGVKD. This CDR3 is 16 amino acids long. V lost 4 bases and J lost 6; bases outside the gene matches: 8. This CDR3 is CAISASGSLFPGELFF. The CDR3 DNA follows: TGTGCCATCAGTGCTAGCGGGAGTCTGTTCCCCGGGGAGCTGTTTTTT.

Only one count was recorded for this clone. The chain has TRBV28 and TRBJ2-5; D gene ambiguous. CDR1 MDHEN and CDR2 SYDVKM come from the germline V gene. V was pared by 4 bases and J by 2 bases, with 8 bases between. The CDR3 is 13 amino acids. Here the CDR3 DNA reads TGTGCCAGCAGTTCAACGGTACAAGAGACCCAGTACTTC. It specifies CASSSTVQETQYF.

DNA for the CDR3: TGTGCCAGCAGCTTACAGGGCTCCACAGATACGCAGTATTTT. Translation: CASSLQGSTDTQYF. This rearrangement joins TRBV7-9 to TRBJ2-3; a possible D gene is TRBD1 (5 bases). Trimming took off 2 bases at V and 2 bases at J, with 8 bases between the two ends. This CDR3 comprises 14 residues. The germline CDR1 and CDR2 sequences are SEHNR and FQNEAQ (reference sequence). The full variable domain, with the rest looked up from reference TRBV7-9 and TRBJ2-3, is DTGVSQNPRHKITKRGQNVTFRCDPISEHNRLYWYRQTLGQGPEFLTYFQNEAQLEKSRLLSDRFSAERPKGSFSTLEIQRTEQGDSAMYLCASSLQGSTDTQYFGPGTRLTVL.

V gene TRBV7-9 combines with J gene TRBJ2-3; D may match TRBD1 or TRBD2 (5 bases each). The length of the CDR3 is 13 residues. Germline CDR1 reads SEHNR; CDR2 reads FQNEAQ (reference sequence). V lost 5 bases and J lost 0, with 6 bases in between. The CDR3 bases are TGTGCCAGCAGCAGGGACAGCACAGATACGCAGTATTTT. As protein: CASSRDSTDTQYF.

This clone is a singleton in its sample. CDR3 in amino acids: CASKGNTGELFF. The CDR3 DNA follows: TGTGCCAGCAAGGGTAACACCGGGGAGCTGTTTTTT. The chain couples TRBV6-5 to TRBJ2-2, with unresolved D. The CDR3 consists of 12 residues. With 7 bases removed from V and 2 bases from J, the gap between germline ends came to 5 bases. Germline lookup yields CDR1 MNHEY and CDR2 SVGAGI.

This rearrangement joins TRBV7-8 to TRBJ1-3, with TRBD1 matching 8 bases. CDR3 length: 15 amino acids. The V and J ends lost 4 bases and 4 bases, in that order; junction bases with no gene match: 6. From germline, CDR1 is SGHVS and CDR2 FQNEAQ. Here the CDR3 reads CASSYAGGLGNTIYF. In nucleotides, the CDR3 is TGTGCCAGCAGCTACGCAGGGGGCCTGGGAAACACCATATATTTT.

The rearrangement links TRBV28 to TRBJ2-7; D is unclear. Per the germline V gene, CDR1 is MDHEN and CDR2 is SYDVKM. The CDR3 covers 12 residues. Trimming pared 6 bases from V and 5 bases from J, leaving 11 bases between. CDR3 in amino acids: CASRLTPDEQYF. For the CDR3, the DNA is TGTGCCAGCAGACTTACCCCGGACGAGCAGTACTTC. The full variable domain, completed using reference TRBV28 and TRBJ2-7, is DVKVTQSSRYLVKRTGEKVFLECVQDMDHENMFWYRQDPGLGLRLIYFSYDVKMKEKGDIPEGYSVSREKKERFSLILESASTNQTSMYLCASRLTPDEQYFGPGTRLTVT.

The chain recombines TRBV4-1 with TRBJ1-2; D ambiguous. This CDR3 comprises 14 residues. The V end lost 4 bases, the J end lost 1 base, and 10 bases lay between the germline ends. Germline-derived CDR1 and CDR2 are MGHRA and YSYEKL. The CDR3 sequence is CASSRLGSNYGYTF. CDR3 nucleotides: TGCGCCAGCAGCCGTCTGGGCAGTAACTATGGCTACACCTTC.

The chain uses TRBV29-1 and TRBJ2-1, with TRBD1 identical over 9 bases. The CDR3 runs 13 residues. Germline CDR1 reads SQVTM; CDR2 reads ANQGSEA. Trimming cost V 8 bases and J 8 bases; bases outside gene matches: 10. DNA of the CDR3: TGCAGCACACAACCCGGGACAGGGTATGAGCAGTTCTTC. This translates into CSTQPGTGYEQFF.

The J gene is TRBJ2-6, the V gene TRBV19; no clear D. The CDR3 is 17 residues long. Germline CDR1 LNHDA, CDR2 SQIVND (reference sequence). Trimming took off 1 base at V and 0 bases at J, with 10 bases between the two ends. CDR3 coding DNA: TGTGCCAGTAGTATAGTTAGCACAGTCTCTGGGGCCAACGTCCTGACTTTC. Translating it yields CASSIVSTVSGANVLTF.

This chain joins TRBV7-6 and TRBJ2-2, with D perhaps matching TRBD1 (5 bases). V shed 5 bases and J shed 0 bases, with 13 bases lying between them. The CDR3 extends over 16 amino acids. CDR1 and CDR2 from the germline V gene are SGHVS and FNYEAQ. The CDR3 region has the DNA TGTGCCAGCAGCATGGCGGTCAGGGCGAACACCGGGGAGCTGTTTTTT. It is translated as CASSMAVRANTGELFF.

The genes are TRBV7-6 and TRBJ2-3, with D unresolved. V gave up 2 bases and J gave up 0 bases, with 12 bases separating them. The CDR3 is made up of 16 amino acids. The germline V gene encodes CDR1 SGHVS and CDR2 FNYEAQ. CDR3: CASSLISDLSTDTQYF. DNA of the CDR3: TGTGCCAGCAGCTTAATTTCGGATTTGAGCACAGATACGCAGTATTTT.